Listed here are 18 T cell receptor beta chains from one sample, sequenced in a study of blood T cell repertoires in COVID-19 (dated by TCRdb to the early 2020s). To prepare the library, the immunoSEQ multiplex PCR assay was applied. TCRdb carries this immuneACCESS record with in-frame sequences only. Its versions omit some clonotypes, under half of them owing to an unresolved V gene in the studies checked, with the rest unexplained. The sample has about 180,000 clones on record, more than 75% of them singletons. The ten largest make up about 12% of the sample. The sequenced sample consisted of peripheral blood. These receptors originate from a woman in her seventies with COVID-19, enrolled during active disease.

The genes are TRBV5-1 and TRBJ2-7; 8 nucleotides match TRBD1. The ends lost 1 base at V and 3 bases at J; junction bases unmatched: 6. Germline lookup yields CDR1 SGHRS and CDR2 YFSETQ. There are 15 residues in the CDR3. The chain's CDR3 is CASSLTGTGFYEQYF. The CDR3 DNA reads TGCGCCAGCAGCTTGACCGGGACAGGCTTCTACGAGCAGTACTTC.

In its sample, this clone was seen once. DNA for the CDR3: TGTGCCAGCTCACTCGACATGGGCTATGGCTACACCTTC. Translation: CASSLDMGYGYTF. V usage is TRBV18 and J usage is TRBJ1-2; D is unclear. The CDR3 consists of 13 residues. The V end lost 4 bases, the J end lost 4 bases, and 10 bases lay between the germline ends. The germline V gene has CDR1 KGHSH and CDR2 LQKENI.

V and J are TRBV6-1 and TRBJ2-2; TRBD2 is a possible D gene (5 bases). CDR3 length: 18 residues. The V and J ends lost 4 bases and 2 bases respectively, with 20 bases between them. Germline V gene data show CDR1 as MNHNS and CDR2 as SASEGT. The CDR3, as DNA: TGTGCCAGCAGTGGGCGGTTCTGGGCTAGCTTAAACACCGGGGAGCTGTTTTTT. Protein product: CASSGRFWASLNTGELFF.

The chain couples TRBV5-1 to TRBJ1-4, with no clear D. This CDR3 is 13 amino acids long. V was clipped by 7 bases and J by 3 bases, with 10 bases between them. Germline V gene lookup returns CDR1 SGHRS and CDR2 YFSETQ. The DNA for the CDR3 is TGCGCCAGCTCTCAGATGCCTAATGAAAAACTGTTTTTT. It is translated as CASSQMPNEKLFF.

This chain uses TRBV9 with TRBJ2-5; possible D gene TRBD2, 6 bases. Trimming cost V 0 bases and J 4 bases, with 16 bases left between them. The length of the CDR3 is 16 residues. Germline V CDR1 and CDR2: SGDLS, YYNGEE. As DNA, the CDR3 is TGTGCCAGCAGCGTAGATGTTGGGGGGTTAGGAGAGACCCAGTACTTC. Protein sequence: CASSVDVGGLGETQYF.

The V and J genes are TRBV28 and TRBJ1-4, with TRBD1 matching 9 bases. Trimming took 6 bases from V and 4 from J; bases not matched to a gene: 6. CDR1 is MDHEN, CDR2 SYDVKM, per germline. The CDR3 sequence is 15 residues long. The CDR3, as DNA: TGTGCCAGCAGCCCAACAGGGGGCGTTAATGAAAAACTGTTTTTT. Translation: CASSPTGGVNEKLFF. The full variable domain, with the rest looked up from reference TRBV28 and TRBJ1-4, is DVKVTQSSRYLVKRTGEKVFLECVQDMDHENMFWYRQDPGLGLRLIYFSYDVKMKEKGDIPEGYSVSREKKERFSLILESASTNQTSMYLCASSPTGGVNEKLFFGSGTQLSVL.

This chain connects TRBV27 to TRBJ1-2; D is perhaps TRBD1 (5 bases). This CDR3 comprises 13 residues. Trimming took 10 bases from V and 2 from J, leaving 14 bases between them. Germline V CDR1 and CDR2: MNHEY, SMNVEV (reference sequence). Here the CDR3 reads CATRRGVNYGYTF. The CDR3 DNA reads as TGTGCCACCCGACGGGGGGTGAACTATGGCTACACCTTC.

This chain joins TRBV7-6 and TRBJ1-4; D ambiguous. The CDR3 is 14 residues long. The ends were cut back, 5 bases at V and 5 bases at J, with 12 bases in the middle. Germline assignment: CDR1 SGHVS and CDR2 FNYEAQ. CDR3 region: CASSQGVRNEKLFF. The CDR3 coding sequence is TGTGCCAGCAGCCAAGGCGTGAGGAATGAAAAACTGTTTTTT.

The CDR3: CASSFGNSLSYEQYF. CDR3 nucleotides: TGTGCCAGCAGCTTCGGGAACAGTCTCTCCTACGAGCAGTACTTC. The V gene is TRBV7-9, the J gene TRBJ2-7, with D perhaps matching TRBD2 (5 bases). The V end was cut by 3 bases, the J end by 0 bases, with 12 bases between. The CDR3 is made up of 15 amino acids. Germline CDR1 reads SEHNR; CDR2 reads FQNEAQ (reference sequence).

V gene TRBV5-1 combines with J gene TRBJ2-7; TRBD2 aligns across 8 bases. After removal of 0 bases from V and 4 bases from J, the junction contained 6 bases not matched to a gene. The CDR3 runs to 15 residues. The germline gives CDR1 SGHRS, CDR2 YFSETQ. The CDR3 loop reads CASSLVAGGPYEQYF. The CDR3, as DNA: TGCGCCAGCAGCTTGGTTGCGGGAGGCCCTTACGAGCAGTACTTC.

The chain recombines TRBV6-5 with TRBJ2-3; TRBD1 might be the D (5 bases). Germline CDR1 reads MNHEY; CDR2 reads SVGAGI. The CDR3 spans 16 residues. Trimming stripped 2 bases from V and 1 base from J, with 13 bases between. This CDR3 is CASSYKGEARTDTQYF. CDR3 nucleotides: TGTGCCAGCAGTTACAAAGGGGAAGCCCGCACAGATACGCAGTATTTT.

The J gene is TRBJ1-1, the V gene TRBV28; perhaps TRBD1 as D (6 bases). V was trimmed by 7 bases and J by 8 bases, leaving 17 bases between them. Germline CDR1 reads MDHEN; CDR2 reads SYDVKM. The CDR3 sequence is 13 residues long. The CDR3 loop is CASTARNRDEAFF. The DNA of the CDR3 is TGTGCCAGCACCGCCCGGAACAGGGACGAAGCTTTCTTT.

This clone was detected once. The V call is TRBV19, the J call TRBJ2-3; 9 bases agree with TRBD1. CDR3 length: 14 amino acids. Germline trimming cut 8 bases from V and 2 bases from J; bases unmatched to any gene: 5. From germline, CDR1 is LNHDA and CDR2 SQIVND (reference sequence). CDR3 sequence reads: CASQDRGSTDTQYF. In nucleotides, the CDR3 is TGTGCCAGTCAAGACAGGGGGTCCACAGATACGCAGTATTTT.

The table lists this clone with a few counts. CDR3 sequence reads: CASSRLQKPYEQYF. The CDR3, as DNA: TGTGCCAGCAGCCGCCTTCAGAAACCCTACGAGCAGTACTTC. V is TRBV7-6 and J is TRBJ2-7; D is uncertain. The CDR3 has 14 residues. Germline V gene lookup returns CDR1 SGHVS and CDR2 FNYEAQ. The ends were cut back, 5 bases at V and 2 bases at J, with 13 bases in the middle.

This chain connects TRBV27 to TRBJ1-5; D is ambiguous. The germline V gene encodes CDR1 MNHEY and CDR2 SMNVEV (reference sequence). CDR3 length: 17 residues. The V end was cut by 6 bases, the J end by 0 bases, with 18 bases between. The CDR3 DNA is TGTGCCAGCAGCACTCGGGCCGGACTGATTAGCAATCAGCCCCAGCATTTT. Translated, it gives CASSTRAGLISNQPQHF.

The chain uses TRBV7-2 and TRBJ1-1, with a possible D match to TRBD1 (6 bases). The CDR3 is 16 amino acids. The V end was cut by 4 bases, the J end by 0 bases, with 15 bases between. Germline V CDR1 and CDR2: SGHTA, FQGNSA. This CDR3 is CASSSTPGQMNTEAFF. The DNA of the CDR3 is TGTGCCAGCAGCTCGACTCCGGGACAAATGAACACTGAAGCTTTCTTT.

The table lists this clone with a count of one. The CDR3 DNA follows: TGCGCCAGCAGCCATCCCTCGACAGGGAGCACTGAAGCTTTCTTT. It encodes CASSHPSTGSTEAFF. The rearrangement uses TRBV4-1 and TRBJ1-1, with TRBD1 matching over 7 bases. There are 15 residues in the CDR3. Germline trimming cut 3 bases from V and 4 bases from J; bases unmatched to any gene: 8. Germline values: CDR1 MGHRA, CDR2 YSYEKL.

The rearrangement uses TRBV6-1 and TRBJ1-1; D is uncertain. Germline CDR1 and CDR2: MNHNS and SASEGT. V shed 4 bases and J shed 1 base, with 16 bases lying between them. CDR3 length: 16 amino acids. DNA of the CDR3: TGTGCCAGCAGTGCCACCACCGGCGCAGGGAACACTGAAGCTTTCTTT. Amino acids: CASSATTGAGNTEAFF.